What follows is one T cell receptor (beta chain) and its context. In the study's own analysis: Reference gene primers were amplified, and this amplification served to estimate nucleated cell counts. Data came from immunoSEQ multiplex PCR; TCRdb stores just in-frame clones and leaves some out. The DNA was the basis for D and trimming; V, J and clone size are from that table. The sample has more than 200,000 clones, about four fifths seen once. The data originate from a study of blood T cell repertoires in COVID-19. Study as a whole: COVID-19 samples, acute and convalescent, were from the United States, Italy and Spain.

The CDR3 sequence is 14 residues long. In germline, CDR1 is MDHEN, CDR2 SYDVKM. Germline trimming cut 2 bases from V and 1 base from J; bases unmatched to any gene: 1. Sequencing input: peripheral blood. This sequence was found in a middle-aged woman with active or convalescent COVID-19. The rearrangement uses TRBV28 and TRBJ2-5, with 7 bases lining up with TRBD2. The CDR3 coding sequence is TGTGCCAGCAGTTTACCTAGCGGCCAAGAGACCCAGTACTTC. Its protein product is CASSLPSGQETQYF.